A selection of T cell receptor beta chains follows, all from one sample in a study of blood T cell repertoires in COVID-19. Only in-frame clones appear in the TCRdb table, and some are missing; sequencing was by immunoSEQ multiplex PCR. This table has 300,000 to 400,000 clones, around 89% appearing once. The specimen was PBMCs or T cells enriched from blood (not recorded which). The receptors originated from a woman between 25 and 40 years old with acute COVID-19. Both conserved end residues are part of each CDR3. The D gene is left open where the match is weak.

J: TRBJ1-4
V: TRBV19
D: NA
DNA: TGTGCCAGTAGGCCCCCAGGGGCGAGGGAAAAACTGTTTTTT
CDR3: CASRPPGAREKLFF

J: TRBJ1-2
V: TRBV24-1
D: NA
DNA: TGTGCCATCAACGATGCGGCCAGGGCGGGGGGCTACACCTTC
CDR3: CAINDAARAGGYTF

J: TRBJ1-6
V: TRBV11-1
D: TRBD1
DNA: TGTGCCAGCAGGGGACAGGAGCGGAATTCACCCCTCCACTTT
CDR3: CASRGQERNSPLHF

J: TRBJ2-7
V: TRBV5-1
D: NA
DNA: TGCGCCAGCAGCCCGACCACAGGGCTCAGGGGCGAGCAGTACTTC
CDR3: CASSPTTGLRGEQYF

J: TRBJ1-3
V: TRBV19
D: NA
DNA: TGTGCCAGTACTAGGAGGAAGGATCTCGCGGGTCTCGGAAACACCATATATTTT
CDR3: CASTRRKDLAGLGNTIYF

J: TRBJ2-3
V: TRBV10-1
D: TRBD2
DNA: TGCGCCAGCAGTGAAGCGGGACTAGGCACAGATACGCAGTATTTT
CDR3: CASSEAGLGTDTQYF

J: TRBJ1-3
V: TRBV18
D: NA
DNA: TGTGCCAGCTCACCAGACGGGATCTCGGTTACGTTCCTGGGAAACACCATATATTTT
CDR3: CASSPDGISVTFLGNTIYF

J: TRBJ2-3
V: TRBV5-1
D: NA
DNA: TGCGCCAGCAGCTCTGAGTCGAATACGCAGTATTTT
CDR3: CASSSESNTQYF

J: TRBJ2-1
V: TRBV19
D: NA
DNA: TGTGCCAGCCGCGACTACAATGAGCAGTTCTTC
CDR3: CASRDYNEQFF

J: TRBJ1-1
V: TRBV18
D: TRBD1
DNA: TGTGCCAGCTCACCACGGGACAGGGGGCCTTTCACTGAAGCTTTCTTT
CDR3: CASSPRDRGPFTEAFF

J: TRBJ2-7
V: TRBV2
D: NA
DNA: TGTGCCAGCAGCCAACACTACGAGCAGTACTTC
CDR3: CASSQHYEQYF

J: TRBJ2-3
V: TRBV9
D: TRBD2
DNA: TGTGCCAGCAGCGCAAGCGGGGGGGCCGGATTGGAGACAGATACGCAGTATTTT
CDR3: CASSASGGAGLETDTQYF